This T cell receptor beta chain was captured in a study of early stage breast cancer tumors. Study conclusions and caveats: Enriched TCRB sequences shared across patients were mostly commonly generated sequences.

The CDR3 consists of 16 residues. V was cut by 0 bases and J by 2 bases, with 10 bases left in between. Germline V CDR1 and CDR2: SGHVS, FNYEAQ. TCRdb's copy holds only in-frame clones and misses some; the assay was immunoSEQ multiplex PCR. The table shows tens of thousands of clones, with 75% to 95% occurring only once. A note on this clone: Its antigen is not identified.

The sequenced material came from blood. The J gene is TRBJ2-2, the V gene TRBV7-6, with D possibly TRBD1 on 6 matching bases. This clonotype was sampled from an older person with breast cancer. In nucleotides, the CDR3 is TGTGCCAGCAGCTTAGCGAAAGGGGGAAACACCGGGGAGCTGTTTTTT. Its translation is CASSLAKGGNTGELFF.